The 27 T cell receptor beta chains reported below all come from one sample, sequenced in a study of shared clonotypes between healthy human individuals. The repertoire was sequenced with immunoSEQ multiplex PCR; TCRdb's copy has only in-frame clones and lacks some. This sample carries about 1.1 million clones, around 82% of them seen once, and the ten largest clones take roughly 0.62%. Sequencing used memory CD4+ T cells from PBMCs. The subset was: CD45RA-negative fraction. The origin of the receptors is a man in his late teens or twenties in good health. Some clones in this sample may be carry-over from other donors' samples.

The V gene is TRBV28, the J gene TRBJ2-7; 7 bases align to TRBD2. The V and J ends lost 1 base and 3 bases, in that order; junction bases with no gene match: 12. Germline V CDR1 and CDR2: MDHEN, SYDVKM. This CDR3 spans 17 amino acids. The CDR3 region is CASSLFMGRGRDYEQYF. The DNA for the CDR3 is TGTGCCAGCAGTTTATTTATGGGGAGGGGAAGGGACTACGAGCAGTACTTC.

The chain uses TRBV6-1 and TRBJ1-2; D is possibly TRBD1 (5 bases). In germline, CDR1 is MNHNS, CDR2 SASEGT. The CDR3 length is 14 residues. The V gene lost 1 base and the J gene lost 5 bases, with 11 bases spanning the gap. CDR3 residues: CASSEGGERYGYTF. DNA of the CDR3: TGTGCCAGCAGTGAAGGAGGGGAACGGTATGGCTACACCTTC.

The rearrangement uses TRBV28 and TRBJ2-7, with D maybe TRBD1 (5 bases). Trimming removed 8 bases at V and 3 bases at J, with 17 bases between. There are 14 residues in the CDR3. CDR1 MDHEN and CDR2 SYDVKM come from the germline V gene. The CDR3 region is CASWSAGRYYEQYF. In nucleotides, the CDR3 is TGTGCCAGCTGGTCGGCAGGGCGGTACTACGAGCAGTACTTC.

This rearrangement joins TRBV11-3 to TRBJ2-1, with D possibly matching TRBD2 (5 bases). The V and J ends lost 9 bases and 0 bases respectively, with 12 bases between them. The germline V gene encodes CDR1 SGHNT and CDR2 YENEEA. The CDR3 has 14 amino acids. Here the CDR3 DNA reads TGTGCCAGTGTCGGGGAGAGCTCCTACAATGAGCAGTTCTTC. Translating gives CASVGESSYNEQFF.

J is TRBJ2-3 and V is TRBV2, with 10 bases fitting TRBD2. The V gene's germline CDR1 is SNHLY and CDR2 FYNNEI. There are 15 residues in the CDR3. V was clipped by 4 bases and J by 3 bases; unmatched bases: 4. The CDR3 nucleotides are TGTGCCAGCAGTGGGACTAGCGGAGCTACAGATACGCAGTATTTT. Translated: CASSGTSGATDTQYF.

This chain uses TRBV28 with TRBJ1-2; possibly TRBD1 for D (6 bases). CDR3 length: 12 residues. The V end was cut by 4 bases, the J end by 8 bases, with 11 bases between. Germline V gene lookup returns CDR1 MDHEN and CDR2 SYDVKM. The CDR3 protein is CASSSGAYGYTF. CDR3 DNA: TGTGCCAGCAGTTCAGGGGCGTACGGCTACACCTTC.

In its sample, this clone was seen many times. The same CDR3 arises from other DNA sequences in this sample as well. The chain has TRBV28 and TRBJ2-1; 8 nucleotides match TRBD2. Trimming took 6 bases from V and 8 from J; bases not matched to a gene: 15. The CDR3 runs 16 residues. Germline CDR1 is MDHEN and CDR2 is SYDVKM. This CDR3 reads CASRPLGTRGDHEQFF. The CDR3 DNA is TGTGCCAGCAGACCACTTGGGACTAGGGGGGACCATGAGCAGTTCTTC.

The chain has TRBV2 and TRBJ2-5; 8 bases fit TRBD2. V was pared by 6 bases and J by 5 bases, with 11 bases of the junction left unmatched. The length of the CDR3 is 15 residues. Per the germline V gene, CDR1 is SNHLY and CDR2 is FYNNEI. The CDR3 loop is CASSAAPGGPETQYF. As DNA, the CDR3 is TGTGCCAGCAGCGCCGCCCCGGGAGGGCCGGAGACCCAGTACTTC.

The chain links TRBV28 to TRBJ2-2; 8 bases align to TRBD2. Per the germline V gene, CDR1 is MDHEN and CDR2 is SYDVKM. The CDR3 has 16 amino acids. V shed 1 base, J shed 1 base, and the junction held 2 bases outside the gene matches. As DNA, the CDR3 is TGTGCCAGCAGTTTATTAGCGGGACTGAACACCGGGGAGCTGTTTTTT. Protein product: CASSLLAGLNTGELFF. Based on the CDR3 plus reference TRBV28 and TRBJ2-2, the full variable domain is DVKVTQSSRYLVKRTGEKVFLECVQDMDHENMFWYRQDPGLGLRLIYFSYDVKMKEKGDIPEGYSVSREKKERFSLILESASTNQTSMYLCASSLLAGLNTGELFFGEGSRLTVL.

Comment on this clone: One junction end does not reproduce the germline sequence, and a read error may be involved. The chain joins TRBV6-5 to TRBJ2-5; 10 bases match TRBD2. The CDR3 sequence is 16 residues long. Germline V lookup: CDR1 MNHEY, CDR2 SVGAGI. In DNA, the CDR3 is TGTGCCAGCAGTTACTCCTGGACTAGCGGAGGAGAGGCCCAGTACTTC. It yields the protein CASSYSWTSGGEAQYF.

The genes are TRBV5-6 and TRBJ2-3; tentative D call: TRBD1 (6 bases). CDR3 length equals 15 residues. The V gene's germline CDR1 is SGHDT and CDR2 YYEEEE. The germline V and J ends were trimmed by 1 base and 2 bases, with 11 bases remaining between them. CDR3: CASSLYNRDTDTQYF. CDR3 DNA: TGTGCCAGCAGCTTGTATAACAGGGACACAGATACGCAGTATTTT. The variable domain in full, with the rest retrieved from reference TRBV5-6 and TRBJ2-3, is DAGVTQSPTHLIKTRGQQVTLRCSPKSGHDTVSWYQQALGQGPQFIFQYYEEEERQRGNFPDRFSGHQFPNYSSELNVNALLLGDSALYLCASSLYNRDTDTQYFGPGTRLTVL.

The chain joins TRBV4-3 to TRBJ2-1; D not resolved. In germline, CDR1 is LGHNA, CDR2 YSLEER. Trimming took off 4 bases at V and 9 bases at J, with 16 bases between the two ends. CDR3 length equals 14 residues. The CDR3 DNA reads as TGCGCCAGCAGCCGAGCAGGCCCCCCGGGTGAGCAGTTCTTC. Translating gives CASSRAGPPGEQFF.

The gene calls are TRBV15 and TRBJ1-2; D is perhaps TRBD1 (5 bases). From germline, CDR1 is LNHNV and CDR2 YYDKDF (reference sequence). V was cut by 3 bases and J by 4 bases, with 9 bases left in between. This CDR3 has 13 amino acids. Here the CDR3 DNA reads TGTGCCACCAGCAGGCCAGGGATCTATGGCTACACCTTC. Its protein product is CATSRPGIYGYTF.

The chain employs TRBV6-1 and TRBJ2-3, with D possibly being TRBD2 (6 bases). The germline V gene has CDR1 MNHNS and CDR2 SASEGT. Trimming took 6 bases from V and 3 from J, leaving 13 bases between them. CDR3 length: 14 amino acids. This CDR3 is CASRMGLLTDTQYF. The CDR3 DNA follows: TGTGCCAGCAGGATGGGACTTTTAACAGATACGCAGTATTTT.

The chain is built from TRBV28 and TRBJ1-5; D not certain. Per germline, CDR1 MDHEN and CDR2 SYDVKM. Trimming removed 2 bases at V and 0 bases at J, with 8 bases between. CDR3 length: 15 residues. CDR3 nucleotides: TGTGCCAGCAGTTTAAACGCCTATAGCAATCAGCCCCAGCATTTT. This translates into CASSLNAYSNQPQHF.

This sequence joins TRBV28 and TRBJ2-7, with TRBD1 matching 8 bases. The V and J ends lost 7 bases and 5 bases, in that order; junction bases with no gene match: 13. The CDR3 contains 15 residues. Germline-derived CDR1 and CDR2 are MDHEN and SYDVKM. CDR3 DNA: TGTGCCAGCATCTCCCCTTCAGGGGGCCAAAACGAGCAGTACTTC. It specifies CASISPSGGQNEQYF.

About this clone itself: A much larger clone differs by one base, so this may be a read error. Other nucleotide sequences in the sample specify the same CDR3. The chain employs TRBV6-1 and TRBJ2-7; TRBD1 matches at 9 bases. The CDR3 covers 14 residues. The germline gives CDR1 MNHNS, CDR2 SASEGT. The CDR3 reads CASSPTGGLYEQYF. CDR3 nucleotide sequence: TGCGCCAGCAGTCCGACAGGGGGGCTCTACGAGCAGTACTTC.

The chain's CDR3 is CASSAGQVEEKLFF. The DNA for the CDR3 is TGCGCCAGTTCCGCCGGCCAGGTGGAGGAAAAACTGTTTTTT. This sequence joins TRBV5-1 and TRBJ1-4; D gene uncertain. Trimming shortened V by 8 bases and J by 8 bases, and 19 bases separated the two germline ends. Germline assignment: CDR1 SGHRS and CDR2 YFSETQ. The CDR3 consists of 14 residues.

This rearrangement joins TRBV18 to TRBJ2-2; D possibly uses TRBD1 or TRBD2 (6 bases each). Trimming pared 4 bases from V and 5 bases from J, leaving 20 bases between. Germline CDR1 is KGHSH and CDR2 is LQKENI. CDR3 size: 17 residues. CDR3 loop: CASSRGTPNERTGELFF. CDR3 nucleotides: TGTGCCAGCTCACGCGGGACACCAAACGAGAGGACCGGGGAGCTGTTTTTT.

This clone came up a few times. The CDR3 protein is CASSLVLARKETQYF. CDR3 DNA: TGCGCCAGCAGCTTGGTCCTAGCGAGGAAGGAGACCCAGTACTTC. The chain combines TRBV5-1 with TRBJ2-5, with a tentative D call TRBD2 (6 bases). Per the germline V gene, CDR1 is SGHRS and CDR2 is YFSETQ. V lost 0 bases, J lost 5 bases, and 14 bases lay in between. The CDR3 has 15 amino acids.

This clone occurred once. V and J are TRBV2 and TRBJ2-3; 9 nucleotides line up with TRBD1. The V gene end was trimmed by 7 bases and the J gene end by 5 bases; junction bases not matched to a gene: 4. The germline V gene has CDR1 SNHLY and CDR2 FYNNEI. This CDR3 has 13 amino acids. CDR3 sequence (DNA): TGTGCCAGCACGGGACAGGGAAGAGATACGCAGTATTTT. Translating gives CASTGQGRDTQYF. Full variable domain (outside the CDR3, taken from reference TRBV2 and TRBJ2-3): EPEVTQTPSHQVTQMGQEVILRCVPISNHLYFYWYRQILGQKVEFLVSFYNNEISEKSEIFDDQFSVERPDGSNFTLKIRSTKLEDSAMYFCASTGQGRDTQYFGPGTRLTVL.

The chain uses TRBV18 and TRBJ2-1; a possible D gene is TRBD1 (6 bases). The V and J ends lost 3 bases and 6 bases respectively, with 12 bases between them. The germline V gene encodes CDR1 KGHSH and CDR2 LQKENI. The length of the CDR3 is 14 residues. This CDR3 reads CASSPMDSRNEQFF. As DNA, the CDR3 is TGTGCCAGCTCACCGATGGACAGCCGCAATGAGCAGTTCTTC.

CDR3 sequence: CASNQRAGGEPNQPQHF. The CDR3 DNA follows: TGTGCCAGCAATCAAAGGGCAGGGGGCGAGCCAAATCAGCCCCAGCATTTT. The chain employs TRBV2 and TRBJ1-5, with 8 bases identical to TRBD1. CDR1 and CDR2 (germline): SNHLY, FYNNEI. Trimming removed 7 bases from V and 4 bases from J; junction bases left unmatched: 15. This CDR3 is built from 17 residues.

The chain carries TRBV28 and TRBJ1-5; D ambiguous. Trimming took off 8 bases at V and 5 bases at J, with 13 bases between the two ends. This CDR3 is 13 amino acids long. Germline CDR1 is MDHEN and CDR2 is SYDVKM. The CDR3 DNA reads TGTGCCAGCGGGTCCGAGTCGTATCAGCCCCAGCATTTT. Translation: CASGSESYQPQHF.

The chain employs TRBV11-1 and TRBJ2-7; the match to TRBD2 covers 9 bases. Losses at the gene ends were 5 bases for V and 7 bases for J; bases not matched to a gene: 12. This CDR3 is built from 15 residues. Germline V gene data show CDR1 as SGHAT and CDR2 as FQDESV (reference sequence). The CDR3 protein is CASSPIQGLAREQYF. CDR3 DNA: TGTGCCAGCAGCCCGATCCAGGGACTAGCTCGAGAGCAGTACTTC.

The chain carries TRBV28 and TRBJ1-1; D gene unclear. CDR1 is MDHEN and CDR2 is SYDVKM in the germline V gene. This CDR3 spans 11 amino acids. V lost 10 bases and J 5 bases, leaving 11 bases between the germline ends. The CDR3 protein is CATRRGTEAFF. CDR3 nucleotides: TGTGCCACCCGACGTGGGACTGAAGCTTTCTTT.

The chain carries TRBV5-1 and TRBJ2-1, with D possibly matching TRBD2 (6 bases). The CDR3 loop spans 12 amino acids. Deletions cut 3 bases from V and 14 bases from J, with 15 bases between. CDR1 SGHRS and CDR2 YFSETQ come from the germline V gene. DNA for the CDR3: TGCGCCAGCAGCTGGGACTTGGACCTCGAGTTCTTC. Residues: CASSWDLDLEFF.